Shown below are 3 T cell receptor beta chains from a single sample sequenced in a study of T cells in narcolepsy. Measured with immunoSEQ multiplex PCR; TCRdb has only the in-frame clones, and not every one. The data show 20,000 to 30,000 clones, 85% to 90% seen once. The specimen was CD45RA- memory CD4+ T cells from PBMCs. These receptor sequences come from a human donor with narcolepsy.

This clone occurred a few times. The rearrangement joins TRBV13 to TRBJ1-1, with D unclear. Trimming removed 2 bases from V and 1 base from J, with 8 bases in between. There are 14 residues in the CDR3. Germline values: CDR1 PRHDT, CDR2 FYEKMQ (reference sequence). CDR3 sequence reads: CASSLPGGNTEAFF. CDR3 in DNA: TGTGCCAGCAGCTTACCCGGCGGGAACACTGAAGCTTTCTTT.

The chain employs TRBV5-1 and TRBJ2-7, with 8 positions matching TRBD1. The J segment lost 5 bases and the V segment lost 0 bases, leaving 7 bases of the junction unmatched. This CDR3 is 15 amino acids long. CDR1 is SGHRS and CDR2 is YFSETQ in the germline V gene. This CDR3 is CASSLVTGAGNEQYF. The CDR3 nucleotides are TGCGCCAGCAGCTTGGTGACAGGGGCCGGGAACGAGCAGTACTTC.

The chain carries TRBV6-1 and TRBJ1-6; D is possibly TRBD1 (6 bases). Germline V gene lookup returns CDR1 MNHNS and CDR2 SASEGT. This CDR3 region has 13 residues. Deletions cut 3 bases from V and 11 bases from J, with 11 bases between. Here the CDR3 reads CASSDQGSPPLHF. The CDR3 DNA reads TGTGCCAGCAGTGATCAGGGGAGCCCACCCCTCCACTTT.